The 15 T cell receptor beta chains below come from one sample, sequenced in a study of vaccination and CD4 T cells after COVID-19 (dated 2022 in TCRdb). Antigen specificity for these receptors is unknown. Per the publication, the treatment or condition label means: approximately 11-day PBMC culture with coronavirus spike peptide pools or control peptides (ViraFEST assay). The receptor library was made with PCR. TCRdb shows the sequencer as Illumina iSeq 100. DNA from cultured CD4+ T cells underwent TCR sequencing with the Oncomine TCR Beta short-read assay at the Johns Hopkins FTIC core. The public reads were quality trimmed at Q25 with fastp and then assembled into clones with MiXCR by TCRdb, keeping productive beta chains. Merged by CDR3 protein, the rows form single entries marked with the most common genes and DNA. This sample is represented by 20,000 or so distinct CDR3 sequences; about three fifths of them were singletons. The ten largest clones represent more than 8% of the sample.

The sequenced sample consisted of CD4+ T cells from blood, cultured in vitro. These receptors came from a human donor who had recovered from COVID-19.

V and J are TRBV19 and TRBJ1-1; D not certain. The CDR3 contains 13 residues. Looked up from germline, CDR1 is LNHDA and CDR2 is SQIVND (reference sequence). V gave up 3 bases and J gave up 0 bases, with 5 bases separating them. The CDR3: CASSIILNTEAFF. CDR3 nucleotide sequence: TGTGCCAGTAGTATCATCTTGAACACTGAAGCTTTCTTT.

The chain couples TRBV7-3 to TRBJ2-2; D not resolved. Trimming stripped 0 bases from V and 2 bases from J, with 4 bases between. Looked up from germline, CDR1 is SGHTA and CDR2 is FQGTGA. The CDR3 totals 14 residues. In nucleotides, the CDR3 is TGTGCCAGCAGCTTAACAGCCAACACCGGGGAGCTGTTTTTT. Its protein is CASSLTANTGELFF.

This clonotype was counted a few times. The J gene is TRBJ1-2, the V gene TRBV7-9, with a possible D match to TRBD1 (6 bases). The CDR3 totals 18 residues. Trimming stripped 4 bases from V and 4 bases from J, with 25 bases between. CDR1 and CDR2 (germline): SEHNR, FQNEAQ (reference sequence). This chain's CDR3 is CASSSTPTTGGASYGYTF. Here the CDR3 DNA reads TGTGCCAGCAGCTCTACTCCAACGACAGGCGGCGCCTCCTATGGCTACACCTTC.

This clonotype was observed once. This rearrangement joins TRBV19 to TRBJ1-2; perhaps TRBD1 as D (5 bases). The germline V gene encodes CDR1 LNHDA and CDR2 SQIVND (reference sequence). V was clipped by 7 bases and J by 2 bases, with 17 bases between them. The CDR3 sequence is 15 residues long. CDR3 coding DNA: TGTGCCAGTACCACCTTGCAAGGGGCGAACTATGGCTACACCTTC. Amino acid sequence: CASTTLQGANYGYTF.

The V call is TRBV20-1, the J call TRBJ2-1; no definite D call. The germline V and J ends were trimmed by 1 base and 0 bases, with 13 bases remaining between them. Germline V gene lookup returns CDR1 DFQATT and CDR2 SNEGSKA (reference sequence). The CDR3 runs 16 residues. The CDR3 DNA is TGCAGTGCTAGAGGTCAGACCTCTAACTCCTACAATGAGCAGTTCTTC. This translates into CSARGQTSNSYNEQFF.

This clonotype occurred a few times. DNA for the CDR3: TGTGCCAGCAGCATAAACGACGCGGGTAAGGCTTTCTTT. It codes for CASSINDAGKAFF. The chain is built from TRBV7-9 and TRBJ1-1, with unresolved D. CDR1 is SEHNR and CDR2 is FQNEAQ in the germline V gene (reference sequence). Trimming removed 5 bases at V and 11 bases at J, with 18 bases between. The CDR3 runs 13 residues.

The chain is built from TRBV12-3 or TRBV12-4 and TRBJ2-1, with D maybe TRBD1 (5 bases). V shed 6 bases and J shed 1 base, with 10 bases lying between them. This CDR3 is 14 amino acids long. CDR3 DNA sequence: TGTGCCAGCAGCATGCAGGGATCCTACAATGAGCAGTTCTTC. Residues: CASSMQGSYNEQFF.

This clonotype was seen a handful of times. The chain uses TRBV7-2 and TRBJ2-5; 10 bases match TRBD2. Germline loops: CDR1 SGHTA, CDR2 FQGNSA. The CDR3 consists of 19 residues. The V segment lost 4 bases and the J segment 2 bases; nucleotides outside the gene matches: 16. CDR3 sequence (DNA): TGTGCCAGCAGCTCCCGGACTAGCGGTAGAATACTTACTCAAGAGACCCAGTACTTC. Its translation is CASSSRTSGRILTQETQYF.

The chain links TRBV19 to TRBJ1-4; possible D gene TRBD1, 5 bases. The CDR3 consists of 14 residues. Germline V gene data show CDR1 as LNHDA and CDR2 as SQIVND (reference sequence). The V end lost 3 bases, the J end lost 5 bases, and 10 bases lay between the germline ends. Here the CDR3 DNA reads TGTGCCAGTAGTATGGGGGGGAGGAATGAAAAACTGTTTTTT. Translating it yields CASSMGGRNEKLFF.

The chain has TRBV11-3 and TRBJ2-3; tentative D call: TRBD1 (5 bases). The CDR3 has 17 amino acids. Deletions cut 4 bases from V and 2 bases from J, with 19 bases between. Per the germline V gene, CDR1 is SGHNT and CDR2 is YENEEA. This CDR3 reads CASSSRLSAGPTDTQYF. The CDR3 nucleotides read TGTGCCAGCAGCTCTAGGCTGAGCGCAGGGCCCACAGATACGCAGTATTTT.

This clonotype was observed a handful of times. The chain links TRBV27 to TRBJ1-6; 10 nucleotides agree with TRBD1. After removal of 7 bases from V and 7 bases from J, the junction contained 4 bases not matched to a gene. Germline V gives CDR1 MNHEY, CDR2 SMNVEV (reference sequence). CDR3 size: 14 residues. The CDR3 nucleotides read TGTGCCAGCACCCGGGACAGGGGAAATTCACCCCTCCACTTT. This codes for CASTRDRGNSPLHF.

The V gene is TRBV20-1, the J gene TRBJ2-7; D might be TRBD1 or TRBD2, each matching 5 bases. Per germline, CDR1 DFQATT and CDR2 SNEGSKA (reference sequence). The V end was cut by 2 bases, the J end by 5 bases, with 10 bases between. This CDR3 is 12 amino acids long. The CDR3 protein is CSARRDGHEQYF. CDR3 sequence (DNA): TGCAGTGCTAGAAGGGACGGACACGAGCAGTACTTC.

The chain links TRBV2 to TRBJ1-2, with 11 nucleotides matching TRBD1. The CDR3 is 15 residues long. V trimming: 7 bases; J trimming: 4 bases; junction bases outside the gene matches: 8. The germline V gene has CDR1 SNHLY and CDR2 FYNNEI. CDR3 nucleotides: TGTGCCAGCAACCCCGGACAGGGGGCTGGCTATGGCTACACCTTC. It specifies CASNPGQGAGYGYTF. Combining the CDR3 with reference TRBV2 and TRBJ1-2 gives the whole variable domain EPEVTQTPSHQVTQMGQEVILRCVPISNHLYFYWYRQILGQKVEFLVSFYNNEISEKSEIFDDQFSVERPDGSNFTLKIRSTKLEDSAMYFCASNPGQGAGYGYTFGSGTRLTVV.

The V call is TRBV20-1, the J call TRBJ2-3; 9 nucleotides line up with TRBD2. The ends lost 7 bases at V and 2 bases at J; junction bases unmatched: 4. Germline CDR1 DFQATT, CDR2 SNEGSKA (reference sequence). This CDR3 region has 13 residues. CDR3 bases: TGCAGTGAGCTAGCGGGGTCCACAGATACGCAGTATTTT. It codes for CSELAGSTDTQYF.

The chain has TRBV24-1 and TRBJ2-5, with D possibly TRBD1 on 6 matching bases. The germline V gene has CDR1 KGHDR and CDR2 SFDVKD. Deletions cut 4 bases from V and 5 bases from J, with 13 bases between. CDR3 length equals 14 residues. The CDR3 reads CATSEHDRSETQYF. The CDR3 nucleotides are TGTGCCACCAGTGAACACGACAGGTCCGAGACCCAGTACTTC.